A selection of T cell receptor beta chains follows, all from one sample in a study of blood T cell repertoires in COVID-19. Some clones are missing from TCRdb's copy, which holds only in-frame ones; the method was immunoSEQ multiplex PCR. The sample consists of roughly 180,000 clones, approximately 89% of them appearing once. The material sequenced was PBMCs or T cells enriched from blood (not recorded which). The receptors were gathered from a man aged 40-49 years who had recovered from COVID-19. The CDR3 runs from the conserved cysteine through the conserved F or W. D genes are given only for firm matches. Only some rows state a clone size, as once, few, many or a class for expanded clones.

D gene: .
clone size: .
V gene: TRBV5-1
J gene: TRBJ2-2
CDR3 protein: CASSPPAGSGELFF
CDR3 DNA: TGCGCCAGCAGCCCCCCGGCAGGGTCCGGGGAGCTGTTTTTT

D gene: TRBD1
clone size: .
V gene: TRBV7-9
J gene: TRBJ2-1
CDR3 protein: CASSKTGTGWDEQFF
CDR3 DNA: TGTGCCAGCAGCAAAACCGGGACAGGGTGGGATGAGCAGTTCTTC

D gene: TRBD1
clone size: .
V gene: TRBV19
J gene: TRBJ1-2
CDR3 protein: CASSAQGDFHYGYTF
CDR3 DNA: TGTGCCAGTAGTGCCCAGGGGGATTTTCACTATGGCTACACCTTC

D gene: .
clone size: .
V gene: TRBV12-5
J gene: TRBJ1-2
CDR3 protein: CASGFYSYGYTF
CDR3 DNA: TGTGCTAGTGGTTTTTACAGCTATGGCTACACCTTC

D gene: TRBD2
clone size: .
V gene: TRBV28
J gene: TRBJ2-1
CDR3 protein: CASSLPGGDGYNEQFF
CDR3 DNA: TGTGCCAGCAGCTTACCTGGGGGGGACGGATACAATGAGCAGTTCTTC

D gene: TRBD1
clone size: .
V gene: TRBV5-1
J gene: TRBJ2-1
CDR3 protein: CASMRAGGSYNEQFF
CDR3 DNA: TGCGCCAGCATGCGGGCAGGGGGCTCCTACAATGAGCAGTTCTTC

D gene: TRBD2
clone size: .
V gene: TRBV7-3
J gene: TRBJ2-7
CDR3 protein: CASSLGRGSYEQYF
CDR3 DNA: TGTGCCAGCAGCCTAGGGAGGGGCTCCTACGAGCAGTACTTC

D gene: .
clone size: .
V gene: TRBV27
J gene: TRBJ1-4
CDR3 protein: CASSWGPTREKLFF
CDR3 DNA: TGTGCCAGCAGTTGGGGGCCTACTAGGGAAAAACTGTTTTTT

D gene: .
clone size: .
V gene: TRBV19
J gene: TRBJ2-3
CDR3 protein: CASSRSGPRRNTQYF
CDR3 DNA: TGTGCCAGTAGTAGGAGCGGTCCCCGGCGGAATACGCAGTATTTT

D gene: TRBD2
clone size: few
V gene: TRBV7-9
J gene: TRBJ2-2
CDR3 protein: CASRSSGGVYSGELFF
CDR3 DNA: TGTGCCAGCAGGAGCAGCGGGGGAGTCTACTCCGGGGAGCTGTTTTTT

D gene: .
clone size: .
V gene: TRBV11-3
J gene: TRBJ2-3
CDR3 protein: CASSTPAGTQYF
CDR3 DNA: TGTGCCAGCAGCACACCTGCGGGTACGCAGTATTTT

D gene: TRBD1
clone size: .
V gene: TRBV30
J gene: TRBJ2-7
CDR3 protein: CAWSSGTGVYEQYF
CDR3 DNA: TGTGCCTGGAGTTCCGGGACAGGGGTATACGAGCAGTACTTC

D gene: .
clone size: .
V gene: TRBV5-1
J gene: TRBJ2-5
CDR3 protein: CASSLSGGQETQYF
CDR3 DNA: TGCGCCAGCAGCTTATCAGGAGGGCAGGAGACCCAGTACTTC

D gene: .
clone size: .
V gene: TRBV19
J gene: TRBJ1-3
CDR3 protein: CASSMGGASRNTIYF
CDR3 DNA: TGTGCCAGTAGCATGGGGGGAGCTAGCAGAAACACCATATATTTT

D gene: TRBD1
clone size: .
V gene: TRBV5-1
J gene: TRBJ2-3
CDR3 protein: CASSLVDRNTDTQYF
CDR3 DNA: TGCGCCAGCAGCTTGGTGGACAGGAACACAGATACGCAGTATTTT

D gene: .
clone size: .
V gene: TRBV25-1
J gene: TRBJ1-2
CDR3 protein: CASSEIASTGGAYGYTF
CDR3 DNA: TGTGCCAGCAGTGAAATCGCATCCACCGGGGGGGCCTATGGCTACACCTTC

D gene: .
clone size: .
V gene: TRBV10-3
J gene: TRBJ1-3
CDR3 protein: CAISEAGLSGNTIYF
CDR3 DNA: TGTGCCATCAGTGAAGCGGGCCTCTCTGGAAACACCATATATTTT

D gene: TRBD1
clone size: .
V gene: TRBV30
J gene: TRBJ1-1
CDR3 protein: CAWSTDRGTEAFF
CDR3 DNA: TGTGCCTGGAGTACAGACAGGGGCACTGAAGCTTTCTTT

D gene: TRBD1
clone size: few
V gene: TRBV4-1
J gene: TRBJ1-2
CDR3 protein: CASSQVSGTDPFFDYGYTF
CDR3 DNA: TGCGCCAGCAGCCAAGTATCGGGGACAGACCCCTTTTTTGACTATGGCTACACCTTC

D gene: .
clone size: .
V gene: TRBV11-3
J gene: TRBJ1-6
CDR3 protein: CASSLAGPLHF
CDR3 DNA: TGTGCCAGCAGCTTGGCGGGACCCCTCCACTTT

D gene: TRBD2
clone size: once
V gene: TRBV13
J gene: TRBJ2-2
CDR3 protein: CASSLVGLANTGELFF
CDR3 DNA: TGTGCCAGCAGCTTAGTGGGACTAGCTAACACCGGGGAGCTGTTTTTT

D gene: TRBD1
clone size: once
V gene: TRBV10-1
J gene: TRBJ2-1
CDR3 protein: CASSEPSLDREQFF
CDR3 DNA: TGCGCCAGCAGTGAGCCAAGCCTGGACAGGGAGCAGTTCTTC

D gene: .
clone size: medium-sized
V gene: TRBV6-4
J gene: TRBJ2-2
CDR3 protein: CASSDSGAGELFF
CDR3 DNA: TGTGCCAGCAGTGACTCAGGGGCCGGGGAGCTGTTTTTT

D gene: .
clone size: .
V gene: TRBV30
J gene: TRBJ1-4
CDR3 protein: CACTGIGTNEKLFF
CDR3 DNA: TGTGCCTGCACAGGGATCGGAACTAATGAAAAACTGTTTTTT

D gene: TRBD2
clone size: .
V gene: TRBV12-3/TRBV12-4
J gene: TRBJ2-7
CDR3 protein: CASGVGGAYEQYF
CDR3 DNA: TGTGCCAGCGGGGTGGGAGGGGCCTACGAGCAGTACTTC

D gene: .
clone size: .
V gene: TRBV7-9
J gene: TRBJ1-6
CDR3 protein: CASSPIDRIHSYNSPLHF
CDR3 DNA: TGTGCCAGCAGCCCGATCGACAGGATACACTCCTATAATTCACCCCTCCACTTT

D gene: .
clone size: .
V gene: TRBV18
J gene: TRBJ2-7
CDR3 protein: CASSPPVTETYEQYF
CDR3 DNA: TGTGCCAGCTCACCACCGGTCACAGAAACCTACGAGCAGTACTTC

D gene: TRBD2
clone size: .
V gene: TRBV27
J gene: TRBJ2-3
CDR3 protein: CASSLREARATDTQYF
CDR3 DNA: TGTGCCAGCAGCCTCCGGGAGGCCCGAGCCACAGATACGCAGTATTTT

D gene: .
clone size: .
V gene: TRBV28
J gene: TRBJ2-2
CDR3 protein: CASTLNTGELFF
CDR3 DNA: TGTGCCAGCACCCTTAACACCGGGGAGCTGTTTTTT

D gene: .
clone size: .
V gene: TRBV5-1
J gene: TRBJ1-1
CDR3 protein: CASSLVSGRDTEAFF
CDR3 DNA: TGCGCCAGCAGCTTGGTTTCCGGGAGGGACACTGAAGCTTTCTTT

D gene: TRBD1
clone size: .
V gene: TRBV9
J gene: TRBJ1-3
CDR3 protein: CASSVQDRAGNTIYF
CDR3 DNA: TGTGCCAGCAGCGTACAGGACAGGGCTGGAAACACCATATATTTT

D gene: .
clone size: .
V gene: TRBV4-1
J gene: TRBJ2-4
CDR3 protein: CASSQGAGVGAKNIQYF
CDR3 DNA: TGCGCCAGCAGCCAGGGTGCAGGGGTGGGGGCCAAAAACATTCAGTACTTC

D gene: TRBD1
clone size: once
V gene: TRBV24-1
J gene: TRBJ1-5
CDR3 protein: CATSDGTGRGTQHF
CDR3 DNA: TGTGCCACCAGTGATGGGACAGGGAGAGGGACCCAGCATTTT

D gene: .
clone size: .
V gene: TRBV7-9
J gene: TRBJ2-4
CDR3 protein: CASSPDGEPKNIQYF
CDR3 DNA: TGTGCCAGCAGCCCCGACGGAGAACCCAAAAACATTCAGTACTTC

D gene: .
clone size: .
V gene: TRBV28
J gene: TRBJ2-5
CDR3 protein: CASSLADGQETQYF
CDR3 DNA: TGTGCCAGCAGTTTAGCTGACGGGCAAGAGACCCAGTACTTC

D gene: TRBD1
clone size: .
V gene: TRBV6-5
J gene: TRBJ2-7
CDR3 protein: CASKDRGSYEQYF
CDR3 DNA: TGTGCCAGCAAGGACAGGGGTTCTTACGAGCAGTACTTC

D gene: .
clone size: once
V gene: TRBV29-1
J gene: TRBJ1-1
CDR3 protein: CSVPDRPNTEAFF
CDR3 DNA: TGCAGCGTTCCCGACAGGCCGAACACTGAAGCTTTCTTT

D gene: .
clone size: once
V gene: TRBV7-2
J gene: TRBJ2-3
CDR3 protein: CASSLAGFSTDTQYF
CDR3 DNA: TGTGCCAGCAGCTTAGCCGGGTTTAGCACAGATACGCAGTATTTT

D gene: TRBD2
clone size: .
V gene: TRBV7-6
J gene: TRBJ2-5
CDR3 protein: CASTASGALAGFYRETQYF
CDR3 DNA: TGTGCCAGCACCGCATCGGGAGCGCTAGCGGGATTTTACCGGGAGACCCAGTACTTC

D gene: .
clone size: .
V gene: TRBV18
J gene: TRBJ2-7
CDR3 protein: CASSRDSYEQYF
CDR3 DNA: TGTGCCAGCTCACGTGACAGCTACGAGCAGTACTTC

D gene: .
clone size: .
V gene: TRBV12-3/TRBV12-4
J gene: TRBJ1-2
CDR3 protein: CASSLSNYGYTF
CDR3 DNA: TGTGCCAGCAGTTTATCAAACTATGGCTACACCTTC

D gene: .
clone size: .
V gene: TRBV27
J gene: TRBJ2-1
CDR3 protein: CASVVGNEQFF
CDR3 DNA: TGTGCCAGCGTTGTCGGGAATGAGCAGTTCTTC

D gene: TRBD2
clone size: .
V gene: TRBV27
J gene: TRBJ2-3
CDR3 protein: CASSFWASGRADTQYF
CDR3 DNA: TGTGCCAGCAGTTTCTGGGCTAGCGGGAGGGCGGATACGCAGTATTTT

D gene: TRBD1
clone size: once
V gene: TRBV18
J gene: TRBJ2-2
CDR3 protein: CASSLRDRGLHGELFF
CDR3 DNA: TGTGCCAGCTCGCTCCGGGACAGGGGTCTTCACGGGGAGCTGTTTTTT

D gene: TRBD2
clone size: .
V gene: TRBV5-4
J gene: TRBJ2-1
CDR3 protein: CASSFLLAGSYNEQFF
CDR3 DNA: TGTGCCAGCAGCTTCCTACTAGCGGGGTCCTACAATGAGCAGTTCTTC

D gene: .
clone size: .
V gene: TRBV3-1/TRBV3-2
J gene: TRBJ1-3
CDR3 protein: CASSPRGSATNTIYF
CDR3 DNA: TGTGCCAGCAGCCCAAGGGGGTCCGCAACAAACACCATATATTTT